This T cell receptor (beta chain) was sequenced for a study of T-cell reconstitution after alpha-beta-depleted transplantation in children. Germline V CDR1 and CDR2: SGHRS, YFSETQ. J lost 9 bases, V lost 1 base, and 19 bases had no gene match. The CDR3 is 18 amino acids. Using unique molecular identifiers, the investigators prepared the TCRbeta library. Via MiXCR, TCRdb re-called the PCR reads, giving one row per CDR3 protein. The table shows fewer than 550,000 distinct CDR3 sequences, with 15% to 20% occurring only once. This clonotype was sampled from a boy younger than two who had a stem cell transplant for Wiskott-Aldrich syndrome, so the T cells may come from the graft donor. The chain combines TRBV5-1 with TRBJ2-1, with 7 bases identical to TRBD2. The sample here was PBMCs, mostly from graft donor cells, taken 360 days after TCRalphabeta/CD19-depleted stem cell transplant. The CDR3 sequence: CASSLIKSGGGIYGEQFF. The CDR3 DNA reads TGCGCCAGCAGCTTGATCAAGTCGGGAGGAGGGATATATGGTGAGCAGTTCTTC.